A selection of T cell receptor beta chains follows, all from one sample in a study of blood T cell repertoires in COVID-19. The method was immunoSEQ multiplex PCR; TCRdb's version includes in-frame clones alone and lacks a portion of them. The repertoire includes 65,000 to 75,000 clones, approximately 92% of them detected once, and roughly 4.5% sits in the top ten. Sequences were obtained from peripheral blood. All receptors derive from a woman in her 50s with active COVID-19. The conserved cysteine and the conserved F or W are not part of the CDR3 here.

v_call	cdr3_length	j_call	cdr3_aa
TRBV12-5	15	TRBJ2-3	ASGLEFLAGATDTQY
TRBV27	13	TRBJ2-7	ASSRGDRGGSEQY
TRBV19	15	TRBJ2-6	ASSIASRGTGANVLT
TRBV5-1	12	TRBJ2-7	ASSPDGGSYEQY
TRBV18	14	TRBJ2-2	ASSEQQGARTGELF
TRBV5-6	13	TRBJ1-3	ASSLPGYSGNTIY
TRBV7-8	11	TRBJ2-5	ASRVQGRETQY
TRBV10-2	13	TRBJ2-2	ASSGDRGGTGELF
TRBV6-6	11	TRBJ2-7	ASSYSRVYEQY
TRBV5-1	15	TRBJ2-5	ASSQSAWTSGGGTQY
TRBV28	11	TRBJ2-7	ASSPDRGGVQY
TRBV19	12	TRBJ1-2	ASSRDRSNYGYT
TRBV5-8	11	TRBJ1-2	ASSFTANYGYT
TRBV12-3/TRBV12-4	10	TRBJ1-2	ASSKGQDGYT
TRBV15	13	TRBJ2-3	ATSTGGFWADTQY
TRBV19	13	TRBJ1-3	ASSSQGSTGNTIY
TRBV11-3	13	TRBJ2-1	ASSLTGPTRDEQF
TRBV29-1	16	TRBJ2-1	SVALRLAGGLGYNEQF
TRBV10-3	13	TRBJ2-1	AISEWSGSGNEQF
TRBV19	12	TRBJ2-3	ASMFPGDTDTQY
TRBV19	13	TRBJ2-1	ASSKEHLAFNEQF
TRBV4-2	15	TRBJ1-5	ASSQDPSQGGYQPQH
TRBV28	13	TRBJ2-5	ASSSPGLGQETQY
TRBV5-1	13	TRBJ2-3	ASSLKGQGTDTQY
TRBV6-2/TRBV6-3	13	TRBJ1-2	ASSYQDRVSYGYT
TRBV19	13	TRBJ1-1	ASSETGGANTEAF
TRBV11-3	16	TRBJ1-3	ASSLEEVGGQVGNTIY
TRBV3-1/TRBV3-2	14	TRBJ2-2	ASSPTGGVHSGELF
TRBV5-1	13	TRBJ2-1	ASSLGSGSSGEQF
TRBV3-1/TRBV3-2	21	TRBJ2-2	ASSQGPSWTSGTLHKNTGELF
TRBV9	13	TRBJ1-2	ASSVEGDRGYGYT
TRBV28	16	TRBJ2-2	ASSGIAGANLNTGELF
TRBV7-8	12	TRBJ1-2	ASSPSGSGGGYT
TRBV7-6	13	TRBJ2-3	ASSPGQGSTDTQY
TRBV29-1	12	TRBJ2-1	SVTRTSGQGEQF
TRBV30	11	TRBJ1-1	AWSVGANAEAF
TRBV6-2/TRBV6-3	12	TRBJ1-5	ASSRGAGNQPQH
TRBV6-4	11	TRBJ2-7	ASSKEAAYEQY
TRBV20-1	14	TRBJ2-3	SASPSGRVFTDTQY
TRBV12-5	16	TRBJ1-5	ASGLVRSGQGSNQPQH
TRBV7-3	13	TRBJ1-5	ASSDGGNTNQPQH
TRBV7-9	13	TRBJ2-1	ASIGSGSSYNEQF
TRBV28	10	TRBJ1-1	ASNQGGTEAF
TRBV19	11	TRBJ1-2	ASSPSPKSGYT
TRBV9	14	TRBJ2-2	ASSGARSGGTGELF
TRBV19	14	TRBJ2-2	ASSHGLAGPHGELF
TRBV2	14	TRBJ2-7	ASGGVIAGVVYEQY
TRBV6-5	13	TRBJ1-2	ASRAGLTNPYGYT
TRBV15	13	TRBJ1-5	ATSRDGGDSQPQH
TRBV5-1	14	TRBJ2-3	ASSSLPREFTDTQY
TRBV15	14	TRBJ2-1	ATSRGLAGTYNEQF
TRBV28	12	TRBJ2-1	ASRTSGSYNEQF
TRBV4-1	14	TRBJ2-7	ASSQSPTGGYYEQY